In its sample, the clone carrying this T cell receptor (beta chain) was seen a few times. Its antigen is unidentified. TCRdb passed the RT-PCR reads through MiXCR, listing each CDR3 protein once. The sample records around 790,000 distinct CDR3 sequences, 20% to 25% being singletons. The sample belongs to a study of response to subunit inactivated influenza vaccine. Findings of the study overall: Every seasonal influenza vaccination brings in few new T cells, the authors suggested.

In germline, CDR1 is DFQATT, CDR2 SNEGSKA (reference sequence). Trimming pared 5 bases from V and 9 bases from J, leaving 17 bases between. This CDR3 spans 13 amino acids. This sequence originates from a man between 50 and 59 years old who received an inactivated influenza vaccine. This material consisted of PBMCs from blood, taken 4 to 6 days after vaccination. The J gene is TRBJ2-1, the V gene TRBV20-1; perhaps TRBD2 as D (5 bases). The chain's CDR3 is CSASRNRETEQFF. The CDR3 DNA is TGCAGTGCTTCACGCAACCGGGAAACTGAGCAGTTCTTC.